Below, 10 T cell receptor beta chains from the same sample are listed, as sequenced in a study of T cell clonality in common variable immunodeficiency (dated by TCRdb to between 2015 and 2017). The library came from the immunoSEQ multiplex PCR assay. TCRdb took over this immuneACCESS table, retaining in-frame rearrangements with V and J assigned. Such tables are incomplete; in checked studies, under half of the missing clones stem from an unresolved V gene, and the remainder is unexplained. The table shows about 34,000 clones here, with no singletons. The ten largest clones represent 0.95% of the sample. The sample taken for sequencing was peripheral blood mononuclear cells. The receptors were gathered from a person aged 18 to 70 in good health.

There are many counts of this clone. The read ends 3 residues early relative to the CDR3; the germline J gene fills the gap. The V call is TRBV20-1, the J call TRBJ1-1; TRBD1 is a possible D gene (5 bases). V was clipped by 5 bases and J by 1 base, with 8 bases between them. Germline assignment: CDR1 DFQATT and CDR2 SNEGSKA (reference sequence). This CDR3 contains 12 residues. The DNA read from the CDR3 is TGCAGTGCTCCTCAGGGGAACACTGAA. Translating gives CSAPQGNTE. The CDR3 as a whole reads CSAPQGNTEAFF.

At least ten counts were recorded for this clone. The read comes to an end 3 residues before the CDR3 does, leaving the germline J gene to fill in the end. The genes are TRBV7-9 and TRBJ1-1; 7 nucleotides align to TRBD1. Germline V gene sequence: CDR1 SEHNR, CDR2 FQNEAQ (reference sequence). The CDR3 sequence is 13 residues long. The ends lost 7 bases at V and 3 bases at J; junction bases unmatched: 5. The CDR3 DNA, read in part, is TGTGCCAGCACCATCAGGGGGGACACTGAA. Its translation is CASTIRGDTE. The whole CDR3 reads CASTIRGDTEAFF.

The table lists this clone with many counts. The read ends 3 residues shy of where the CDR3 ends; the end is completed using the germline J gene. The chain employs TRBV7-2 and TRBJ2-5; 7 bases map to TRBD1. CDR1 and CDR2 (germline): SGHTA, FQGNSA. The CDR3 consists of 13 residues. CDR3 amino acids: CATRDRLQETQYF. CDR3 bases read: TGTGCGACCCGGGACAGACTCCAAGAGACC.

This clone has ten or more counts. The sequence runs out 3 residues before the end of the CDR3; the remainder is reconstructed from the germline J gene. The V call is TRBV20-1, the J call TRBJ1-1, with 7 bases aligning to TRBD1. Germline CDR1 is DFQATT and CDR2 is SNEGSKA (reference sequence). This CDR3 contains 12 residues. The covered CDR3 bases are TGCAGTGCTAGCACCGGACAGGAGGTA. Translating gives CSASTGQEV. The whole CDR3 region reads CSASTGQEVAFF.

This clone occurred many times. CDR3: CASSLAGGLNEKLFF. CDR3 DNA, as far as it was read: TGTGCCAGCAGCCTCGCAGGGGGTCTTAATGAAAAA. The chain links TRBV16 to TRBJ1-4, with TRBD1 matching 7 bases. The sequence runs out 3 residues before the end of the CDR3; the remainder is reconstructed from the germline J gene. V trimming: 4 bases; J trimming: 4 bases; junction bases outside the gene matches: 6. CDR1 is KGHSY, CDR2 FQNENV, per germline. The CDR3 has 15 residues.

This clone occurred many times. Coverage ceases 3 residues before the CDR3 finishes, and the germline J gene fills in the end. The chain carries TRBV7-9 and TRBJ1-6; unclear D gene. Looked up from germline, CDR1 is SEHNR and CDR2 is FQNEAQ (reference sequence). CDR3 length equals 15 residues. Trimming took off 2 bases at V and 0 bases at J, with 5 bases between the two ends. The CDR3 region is CASSLTSSYNSPLHF. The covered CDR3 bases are TGTGCCAGCAGCTTAACTAGCTCCTATAATTCACCC. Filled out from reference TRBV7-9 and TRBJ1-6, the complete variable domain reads DTGVSQNPRHKITKRGQNVTFRCDPISEHNRLYWYRQTLGQGPEFLTYFQNEAQLEKSRLLSDRFSAERPKGSFSTLEIQRTEQGDSAMYLCASSLTSSYNSPLHFGNGTRLTVT.

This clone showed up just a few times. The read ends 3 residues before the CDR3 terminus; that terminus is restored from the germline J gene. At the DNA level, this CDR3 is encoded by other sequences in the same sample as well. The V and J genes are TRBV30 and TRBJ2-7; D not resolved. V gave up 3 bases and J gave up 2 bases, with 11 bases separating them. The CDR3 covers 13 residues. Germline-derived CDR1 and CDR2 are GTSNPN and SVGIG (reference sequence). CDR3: CAWRQGLAYEQYF. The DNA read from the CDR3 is TGTGCCTGGAGACAAGGTCTGGCCTACGAG. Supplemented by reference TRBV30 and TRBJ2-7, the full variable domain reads SQTIHQWPATLVQPVGSPLSLECTVEGTSNPNLYWYRQAAGRGLQLLFYSVGIGQISSEVPQNLSASRPQDRQFILSSKKLLLSDSGFYLCAWRQGLAYEQYFGPGTRLTVT.

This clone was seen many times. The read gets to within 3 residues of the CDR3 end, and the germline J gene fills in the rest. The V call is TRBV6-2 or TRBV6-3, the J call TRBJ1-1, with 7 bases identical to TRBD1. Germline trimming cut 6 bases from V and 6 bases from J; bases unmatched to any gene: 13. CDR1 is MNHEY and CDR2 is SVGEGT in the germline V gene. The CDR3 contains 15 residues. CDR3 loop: CASRAGGSGESEAFF. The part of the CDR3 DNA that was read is TGTGCCAGCAGAGCAGGGGGATCGGGGGAGTCTGAA.

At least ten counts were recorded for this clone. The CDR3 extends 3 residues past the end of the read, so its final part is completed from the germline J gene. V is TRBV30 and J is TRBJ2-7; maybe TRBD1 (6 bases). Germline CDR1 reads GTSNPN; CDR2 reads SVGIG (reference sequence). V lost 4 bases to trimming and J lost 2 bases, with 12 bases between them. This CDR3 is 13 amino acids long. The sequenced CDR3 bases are TGTGCCTGGACAGGCAGGGGTACCTACGAG. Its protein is CAWTGRGTYE. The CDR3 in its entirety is CAWTGRGTYEQYF.

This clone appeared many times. The CDR3 spells CAWSAPDRGDEKLFF. CDR3 DNA (partial): TGTGCCTGGAGTGCCCCAGACAGGGGTGATGAAAAA. This chain joins TRBV30 and TRBJ1-4; 8 nucleotides match TRBD1. The read ends 3 residues before the CDR3 terminus; that terminus is restored from the germline J gene. The CDR3 runs 15 residues. Germline CDR1 is GTSNPN and CDR2 is SVGIG (reference sequence). V was pared by 1 base and J by 6 bases, with 7 bases of the junction left unmatched. The entire variable domain, with the rest obtained from reference TRBV30 and TRBJ1-4, is as follows: SQTIHQWPATLVQPVGSPLSLECTVEGTSNPNLYWYRQAAGRGLQLLFYSVGIGQISSEVPQNLSASRPQDRQFILSSKKLLLSDSGFYLCAWSAPDRGDEKLFFGSGTQLSVL.